This TCR beta chain was captured by sequencing in a study of blood T cell repertoires in COVID-19. Study-wide context: Collection of acute and convalescent COVID-19 samples took place in the United States, Italy and Spain. Sources were T cells, B-cell-depleted T cells, or PBMCs; the material itself was cDNA or gDNA.

This CDR3 is 11 amino acids long. Germline-derived CDR1 and CDR2 are DFQATT and SNEGSKA (reference sequence). V was cut by 7 bases and J by 0 bases, with 4 bases left in between. This clone was observed a single time. In the authors' workflow: Researchers report that nucleated cell counts were estimated from reference gene primer amplification. Some clones are missing from TCRdb's copy, which holds only in-frame ones; the method was immunoSEQ multiplex PCR. V and J calls and clone size come straight from that table; D and trimming were deduced from the DNA. The profile shows over 150,000 clones, about 89% of them singletons.

This chain connects TRBV20-1 to TRBJ2-1, with D hard to call. Sequencing was done on a sample of peripheral blood. This TCR was recovered from a middle-aged man with acute or convalescent COVID-19. Here the CDR3 reads CSGHSYNEQFF. The CDR3 DNA follows: TGCAGTGGGCACTCCTACAATGAGCAGTTCTTC.